The 25 T cell receptor beta chains reported below all come from one sample, sequenced in a study of shared clonotypes between healthy human individuals. Assay used: immunoSEQ multiplex PCR; TCRdb lists only in-frame clones, some missing. In the table there are roughly 1,000,000 clones, 75% to 80% of which are singletons. Sequencing input: memory CD4+ T cells from PBMCs. As for subset: CD45RA-negative fraction. The receptors were gathered from a man in his late teens or twenties in good health. Some clones in this sample may be carry-over from other donors' samples.

This clone was found a few times. This CDR3 is also generated by other DNA sequences in the sample. This chain's CDR3 is CASSLSSGRNNEQFF. CDR3 coding DNA: TGTGCCAGCAGTTTATCTAGCGGGAGGAACAATGAGCAGTTCTTC. This chain joins TRBV28 and TRBJ2-1, with 11 bases fitting TRBD2. Losses at the gene ends were 1 base for V and 5 bases for J; bases not matched to a gene: 1. The CDR3 is made up of 15 amino acids. Per germline, CDR1 MDHEN and CDR2 SYDVKM.

The chain recombines TRBV28 with TRBJ2-5, with 11 nucleotides matching TRBD2. CDR1 and CDR2 (germline): MDHEN, SYDVKM. With 8 bases clipped from V and 4 bases from J, the junction kept 3 bases outside the gene matches. This CDR3 contains 13 residues. For the CDR3, the DNA is TGTGCCAGCGGGACTAGCGGTGGAGAGACCCAGTACTTC. It encodes CASGTSGGETQYF.

V and J are TRBV7-9 and TRBJ1-2, with 7 bases matching TRBD1. The CDR3 spans 14 residues. The V and J ends lost 5 bases and 3 bases, in that order; junction bases with no gene match: 6. CDR1 SEHNR and CDR2 FQNEAQ come from the germline V gene (reference sequence). CDR3 in amino acids: CASSPPGQHYGYTF. The CDR3 DNA follows: TGTGCCAGCAGCCCGCCGGGACAGCACTATGGCTACACCTTC.

The rearrangement uses TRBV7-9 and TRBJ2-7, with 12 bases that match TRBD1. Trimming at V came to 2 bases and at J to 6 bases, leaving 5 bases not matched to a gene. The length of the CDR3 is 15 residues. Germline V gene sequence: CDR1 SEHNR, CDR2 FQNEAQ (reference sequence). The CDR3 loop reads CASSLSGQGASEQYF. DNA for the CDR3: TGTGCCAGCAGCTTATCGGGACAGGGGGCGTCCGAGCAGTACTTC.

This chain connects TRBV5-1 to TRBJ2-2, with 11 bases lining up with TRBD2. The CDR3 sequence is 16 residues long. The J segment lost 2 bases and the V segment lost 4 bases, leaving 4 bases of the junction unmatched. In germline, CDR1 is SGHRS, CDR2 YFSETQ. CDR3 coding DNA: TGCGCCAGCAGCCGCCTAGCGGGAGGTAACACCGGGGAGCTGTTTTTT. Amino acid sequence: CASSRLAGGNTGELFF.

This clone showed up just a few times. The sample holds other DNA sequences that translate to the same CDR3. The chain carries TRBV30 and TRBJ2-7; 9 bases match TRBD1. V lost 0 bases and J lost 5; bases outside the gene matches: 2. Germline V lookup: CDR1 GTSNPN, CDR2 SVGIG (reference sequence). CDR3 length: 13 amino acids. This CDR3 reads CAWSVQGANEQYF. CDR3 sequence (DNA): TGTGCCTGGAGTGTACAGGGGGCCAACGAGCAGTACTTC.

The V gene is TRBV5-1, the J gene TRBJ2-1; 9 bases fit TRBD2. The V and J ends lost 1 base and 10 bases, in that order; junction bases with no gene match: 15. Per the germline V gene, CDR1 is SGHRS and CDR2 is YFSETQ. This CDR3 is built from 17 residues. In nucleotides, the CDR3 is TGCGCCAGCAGCTTGAGGGCCTGGCGGGAGGGCCGTAACGAGCAGTTCTTC. This translates into CASSLRAWREGRNEQFF.

The count of this clone is one. The chain recombines TRBV6-1 with TRBJ1-5, with 8 bases matching TRBD1. Germline V CDR1 and CDR2: MNHNS, SASEGT. CDR3 size: 15 residues. V was clipped by 5 bases and J by 2 bases; unmatched bases: 5. This CDR3 is CASSRAGQGNQPQHF. CDR3 nucleotide sequence: TGTGCCAGCAGTCGAGCGGGACAGGGCAATCAGCCCCAGCATTTT.

The V and J genes are TRBV2 and TRBJ2-7; TRBD2 matches at 11 bases. Germline assignment: CDR1 SNHLY and CDR2 FYNNEI. V lost 3 bases, J lost 1 base, and 8 bases stayed unmatched. CDR3 length equals 17 residues. The chain's CDR3 is CASSDGLAGGKSYEQYF. CDR3 DNA sequence: TGTGCCAGCAGTGACGGCCTAGCGGGAGGAAAATCCTACGAGCAGTACTTC.

J is TRBJ2-7 and V is TRBV27, with 7 bases identical to TRBD1. The CDR3 is 20 amino acids. CDR1 and CDR2 from the germline V gene are MNHEY and SMNVEV (reference sequence). The V segment lost 2 bases and the J segment 1 base; nucleotides outside the gene matches: 20. This chain's CDR3 is CASSLDTNRSPGQRSYEQYF. Written as DNA, the CDR3 is TGTGCCAGCAGTTTAGACACAAACCGAAGCCCGGGACAGAGATCCTACGAGCAGTACTTC.

This chain connects TRBV11-2 to TRBJ1-5; 12 nucleotides align to TRBD1. CDR1 is SGHAT, CDR2 FQNNGV, per germline. The V segment lost 4 bases and the J segment 3 bases; nucleotides outside the gene matches: 10. The CDR3 is 18 residues long. In nucleotides, the CDR3 is TGTGCCAGCAGCTCCGGGACAGGGGGCCGTATCAACAATCAGCCCCAGCATTTT. Encoded protein: CASSSGTGGRINNQPQHF.

The chain couples TRBV11-3 to TRBJ2-7; possibly TRBD1 or TRBD2 for D (6 bases each). Germline CDR1 is SGHNT and CDR2 is YENEEA. The V and J ends lost 3 bases and 6 bases respectively, with 15 bases between them. This CDR3 region has 14 residues. The CDR3 bases are TGTGCCAGCAGCTTTTCGGGGGACAACACCGAGCAGTACTTC. It specifies CASSFSGDNTEQYF.

This clone came up a few times. V usage is TRBV7-2 and J usage is TRBJ2-2, with 8 bases aligning to TRBD2. The CDR3 loop spans 14 amino acids. Germline V lookup: CDR1 SGHTA, CDR2 FQGNSA. V shed 6 bases, J shed 11 bases, and the junction held 11 bases outside the gene matches. Here the CDR3 DNA reads TGTGCCAGCAGTTCGAGCGGGAGAGTCAGTGAGCTGTTTTTT. As protein: CASSSSGRVSELFF. Full variable domain (missing parts from reference TRBV7-2 and TRBJ2-2): GAGVSQSPSNKVTEKGKDVELRCDPISGHTALYWYRQSLGQGLEFLIYFQGNSAPDKSGLPSDRFSAERTGGSVSTLTIQRTQQEDSAVYLCASSSSGRVSELFFGEGSRLTVL.

The gene calls are TRBV11-2 and TRBJ2-1; TRBD2 aligns across 10 bases. The CDR3 is 15 amino acids. Germline V lookup: CDR1 SGHAT, CDR2 FQNNGV. J gave up 3 bases and V 6 bases, and 5 bases lay outside the gene matches. The CDR3 sequence is CASRVASGSYNEQFF. CDR3 DNA sequence: TGTGCCAGCAGGGTCGCTAGCGGGAGCTACAATGAGCAGTTCTTC.

This chain uses TRBV28 with TRBJ1-2, with 7 bases that match TRBD1. Germline trimming cut 7 bases from V and 9 bases from J; bases unmatched to any gene: 5. The CDR3 consists of 11 residues. From germline, CDR1 is MDHEN and CDR2 SYDVKM. CDR3 sequence reads: CASTKQGSYTF. CDR3 nucleotides: TGTGCCAGCACAAAACAGGGGAGCTACACCTTC.

The chain joins TRBV2 to TRBJ2-1, with D maybe TRBD2 (5 bases). Germline lookup yields CDR1 SNHLY and CDR2 FYNNEI. V was cut by 1 base and J by 9 bases, with 13 bases left in between. The CDR3 contains 14 residues. In DNA form, the CDR3 reads TGTGCCAGCAGTGAAGTGGCTAGTGAGGGTGAGCAGTTCTTC. It encodes CASSEVASEGEQFF.

The chain is built from TRBV30 and TRBJ1-5, with D uncertain. The CDR3 sequence is 14 residues long. Trimming took 2 bases from V and 0 from J, leaving 8 bases between them. Looked up from germline, CDR1 is GTSNPN and CDR2 is SVGIG (reference sequence). CDR3 DNA sequence: TGTGCCTGGAGTCTCGGGGTTAGCAATCAGCCCCAGCATTTT. Translating it yields CAWSLGVSNQPQHF.

V is TRBV27 and J is TRBJ2-5; 9 bases fit TRBD2. CDR1 is MNHEY and CDR2 is SMNVEV in the germline V gene (reference sequence). The V and J ends lost 8 bases and 1 base, in that order; junction bases with no gene match: 8. The CDR3 is 15 amino acids. CDR3 amino acids: CASRYRLAAQETQYF. The DNA of the CDR3 is TGTGCCAGCCGGTATCGACTAGCGGCCCAAGAGACCCAGTACTTC.

This rearrangement joins TRBV28 to TRBJ1-2; D ambiguous. V lost 6 bases, J lost 6 bases, and 14 bases lay in between. Germline CDR1 MDHEN, CDR2 SYDVKM. The CDR3 length is 13 residues. The CDR3 loop is CASSNNEGDGYTF. CDR3 DNA: TGTGCCAGCAGCAACAATGAGGGAGATGGCTACACCTTC.

This sequence joins TRBV4-3 and TRBJ2-5; D might be TRBD1 or TRBD2, each matching 5 bases. There are 14 residues in the CDR3. Germline CDR1 LGHNA, CDR2 YSLEER. V lost 1 base to trimming and J lost 4 bases, with 10 bases between them. CDR3 residues: CASSQVGAAETQYF. CDR3 DNA sequence: TGCGCCAGCAGCCAAGTCGGGGCAGCAGAGACCCAGTACTTC.

This sequence joins TRBV5-1 and TRBJ2-7, with TRBD2 matching 15 bases. V shed 0 bases and J 2 bases; nucleotides not matched to a gene: 15. The CDR3 has 21 residues. Germline V gene lookup returns CDR1 SGHRS and CDR2 YFSETQ. CDR3 sequence: CASSLGQTPGLAGGATYEQYF. The CDR3 DNA reads TGCGCCAGCAGCTTGGGACAGACACCGGGACTAGCGGGAGGCGCCACCTACGAGCAGTACTTC.

The chain uses TRBV15 and TRBJ2-5, with TRBD1 as a possible D gene (5 bases). The J call could be wrong; TRBJ2-7 is a better fit for the DNA end. The CDR3 is 15 residues long. Germline-derived CDR1 and CDR2 are LNHNV and YYDKDF (reference sequence). The CDR3 is CATSKSRGQPYEQYF. CDR3 DNA sequence: TGTGCCACCAGCAAATCGCGAGGACAACCCTACGAGCAGTACTTC.

The V and J genes are TRBV19 and TRBJ1-1; TRBD1 might be the D (6 bases). The germline gives CDR1 LNHDA, CDR2 SQIVND (reference sequence). The CDR3 is 18 amino acids. V lost 6 bases and J lost 6, with 29 bases in between. CDR3 sequence reads: CASREPLGTAKGGAEAFF. CDR3 in DNA: TGTGCCAGTAGGGAACCCCTGGGAACAGCCAAAGGGGGGGCTGAAGCTTTCTTT.

This chain uses TRBV9 with TRBJ1-3; D call uncertain. CDR1 is SGDLS, CDR2 YYNGEE, per germline. The CDR3 runs to 13 residues. V lost 0 bases, J lost 2 bases, and 3 bases lay in between. The CDR3 bases are TGTGCCAGCAGCGTAGAGGCTGGAAACACCATATATTTT. It encodes CASSVEAGNTIYF. Using reference TRBV9 and TRBJ1-3 for the parts outside the CDR3, the full variable domain is DSGVTQTPKHLITATGQRVTLRCSPRSGDLSVYWYQQSLDQGLQFLIQYYNGEERAKGNILERFSAQQFPDLHSELNLSSLELGDSALYFCASSVEAGNTIYFGEGSWLTVV.

The chain employs TRBV7-6 and TRBJ2-1, with TRBD2 matching over 10 bases. CDR3 length: 20 residues. Trimming cost V 0 bases and J 9 bases; bases outside gene matches: 20. Per the germline V gene, CDR1 is SGHVS and CDR2 is FNYEAQ. The CDR3 DNA sequence: TGTGCCAGCAGCTTAGCGCTTAGTCTAGCGGGAGTTTATAGGGTGGGTGAGCAGTTCTTC. Its protein product is CASSLALSLAGVYRVGEQFF.